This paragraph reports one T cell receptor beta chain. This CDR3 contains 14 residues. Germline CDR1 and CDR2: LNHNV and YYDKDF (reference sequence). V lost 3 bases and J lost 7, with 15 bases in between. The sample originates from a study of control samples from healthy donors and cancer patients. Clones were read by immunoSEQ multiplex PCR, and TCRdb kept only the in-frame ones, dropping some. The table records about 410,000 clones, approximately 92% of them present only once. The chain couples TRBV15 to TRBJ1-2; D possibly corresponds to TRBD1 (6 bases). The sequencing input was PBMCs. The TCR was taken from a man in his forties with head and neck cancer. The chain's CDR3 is CATSRGTGGPGYTF. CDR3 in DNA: TGTGCCACCAGCAGGGGGACGGGGGGCCCTGGCTACACCTTC.